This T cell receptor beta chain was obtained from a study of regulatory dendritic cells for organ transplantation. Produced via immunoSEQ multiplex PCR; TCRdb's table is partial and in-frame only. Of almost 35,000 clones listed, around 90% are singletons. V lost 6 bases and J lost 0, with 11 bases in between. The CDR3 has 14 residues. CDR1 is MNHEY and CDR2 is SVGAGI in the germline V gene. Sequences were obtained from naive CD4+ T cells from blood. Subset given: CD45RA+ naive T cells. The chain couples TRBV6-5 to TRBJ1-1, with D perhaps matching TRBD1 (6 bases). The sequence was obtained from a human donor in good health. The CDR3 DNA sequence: TGTGCCAGCAGCCCCGGACAGCTGAACACTGAAGCTTTCTTT. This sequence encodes CASSPGQLNTEAFF.